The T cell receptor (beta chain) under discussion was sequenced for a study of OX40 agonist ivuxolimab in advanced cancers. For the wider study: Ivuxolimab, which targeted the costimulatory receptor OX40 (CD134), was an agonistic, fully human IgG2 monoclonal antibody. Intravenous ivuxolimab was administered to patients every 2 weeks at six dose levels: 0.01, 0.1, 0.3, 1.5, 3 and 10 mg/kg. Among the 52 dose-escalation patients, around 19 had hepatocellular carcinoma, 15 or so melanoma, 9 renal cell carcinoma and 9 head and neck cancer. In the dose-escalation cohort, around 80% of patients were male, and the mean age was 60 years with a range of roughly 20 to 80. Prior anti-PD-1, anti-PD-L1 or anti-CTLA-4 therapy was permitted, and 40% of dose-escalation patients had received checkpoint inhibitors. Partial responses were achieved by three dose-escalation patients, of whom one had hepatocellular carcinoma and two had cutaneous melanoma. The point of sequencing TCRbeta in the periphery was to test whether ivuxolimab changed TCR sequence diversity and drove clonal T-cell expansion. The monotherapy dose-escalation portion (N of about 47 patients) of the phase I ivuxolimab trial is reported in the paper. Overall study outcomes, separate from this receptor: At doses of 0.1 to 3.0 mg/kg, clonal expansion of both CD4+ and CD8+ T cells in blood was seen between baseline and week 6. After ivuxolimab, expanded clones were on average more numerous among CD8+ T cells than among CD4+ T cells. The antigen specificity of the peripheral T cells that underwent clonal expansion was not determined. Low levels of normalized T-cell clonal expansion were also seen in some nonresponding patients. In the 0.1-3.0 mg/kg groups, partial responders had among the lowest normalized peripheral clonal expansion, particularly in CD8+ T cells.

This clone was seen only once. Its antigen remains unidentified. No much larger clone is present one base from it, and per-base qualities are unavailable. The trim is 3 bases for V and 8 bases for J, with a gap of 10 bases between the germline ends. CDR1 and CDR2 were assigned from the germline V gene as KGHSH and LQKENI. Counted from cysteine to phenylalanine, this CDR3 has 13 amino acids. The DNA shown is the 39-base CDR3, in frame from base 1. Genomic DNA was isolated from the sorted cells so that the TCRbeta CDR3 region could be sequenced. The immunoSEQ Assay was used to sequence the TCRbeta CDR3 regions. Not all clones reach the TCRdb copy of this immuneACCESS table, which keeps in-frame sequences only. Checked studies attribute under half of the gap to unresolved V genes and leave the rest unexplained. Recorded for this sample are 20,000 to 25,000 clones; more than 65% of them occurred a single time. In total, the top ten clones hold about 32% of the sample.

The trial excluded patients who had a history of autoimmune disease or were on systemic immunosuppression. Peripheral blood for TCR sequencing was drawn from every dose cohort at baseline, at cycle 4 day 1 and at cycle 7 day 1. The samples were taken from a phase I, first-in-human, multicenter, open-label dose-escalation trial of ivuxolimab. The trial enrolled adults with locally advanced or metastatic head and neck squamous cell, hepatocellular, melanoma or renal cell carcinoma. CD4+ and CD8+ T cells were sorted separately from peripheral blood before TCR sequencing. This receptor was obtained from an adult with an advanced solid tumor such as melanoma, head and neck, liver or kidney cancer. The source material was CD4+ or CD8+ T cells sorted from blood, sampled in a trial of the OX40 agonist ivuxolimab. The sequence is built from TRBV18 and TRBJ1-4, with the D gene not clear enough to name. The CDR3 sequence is CASSPYSGEKLFF. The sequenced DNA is TGTGCCAGCTCACCGTATTCGGGGGAAAAACTGTTTTTT.